This TCR beta chain was identified during a study of T cells after yellow fever vaccination (dated by TCRdb to 2018 to 2020). Context from the whole study: Libraries from fractions with low cell numbers were prepared with the SMART-Seq v4 Ultra Low Input RNA kit. Two healthy male donors, one aged 18 to 30 and one aged 30 to 40 years, made up the cohort. To follow T-cell clones before and after both primary and booster YFV17D yellow fever vaccination, bulk TCR alpha and beta repertoires underwent longitudinal sequencing. Blood was collected at multiple timepoints before and after primary and secondary immunization, and bulk PBMC replicates and cell subsets were isolated. The paper's findings and limits, for the study overall: FACS-sorted repertoires could contain abundant contaminating clonotypes from the bulk population, so computational filtering was required. The secondary T-cell response was found to be weaker but faster than the primary response, with a peak reached on day 5 rather than on day 15. A small fraction of clonotypes showed up in both the CD4 and CD8 compartments, probably as a result of convergent recombination. Most clones expanded after primary vaccination were re-detected after the booster (almost 98% of CD4 and around nine tenths of CD8), suggesting broad memory maintenance. Because only a couple of donors were included in the study, the extent to which the findings can be generalized is limited.

To note about this clonotype: Its antigen target is currently unknown. Qualities for individual bases were not recorded, and no much larger clone is one base off.

The CDR3 spans 15 residues, from the cysteine through the phenylalanine. Only the CDR3 region is kept as DNA, spanning 45 bases read in frame from base 1. CDR1 and CDR2 were assigned from the germline V gene as MGHRA and YSYEKL. After removal of 2 bases from V and 5 bases from J, the junction retains 5 bases not matched to a gene. Data came from an Illumina NovaSeq 6000. TCR cDNA was synthesized by 5'RACE template switching, through which a universal primer site and unique molecular identifiers were introduced. Priming of cDNA synthesis was performed from both the TCR alpha and TCR beta constant segments. Two PCR steps were used to amplify libraries, with sample barcodes and sequencing adapters being added in the second step. Sequencing of libraries was done on Illumina HiSeq 2500 (2x100 bp) or NovaSeq (2x150 bp). The authors' analysis ran thus. MIGEC was used to demultiplex reads and collapse the reads into UMI consensus sequences, and MiXCR was used for V(D)J alignment. Clonotypes responding to the vaccine were identified with edgeR on replicate PBMC samples, with the criteria of FDR below 0.01 and a log2 fold change above 5 up to day 15. Bulk clonotypes were assigned CD4 or CD8 identity according to which sequenced CD4 or CD8 repertoire held them at higher abundance. Starting from the raw public reads, TCRdb applied fastp trimming at Q25, assembled clones with MiXCR and retained in-frame beta chains. Identical CDR3 protein sequences are pooled into one entry, listed with their most common genes and DNA. TCRdb, not the original authors, processed these V and J calls. The sample table holds 300,000 to 350,000 distinct CDR3 sequences, of which about 4% were seen once. Together, the top ten hold around 24% of the sample.

Reading the label with the study, this specimen's treatment or condition is: live attenuated yellow fever vaccine strain. At every blood-draw timepoint, two biological replicates of bulk PBMCs were collected. PBMCs were isolated from peripheral blood using a standard Ficoll-Paque protocol. TriZol was used to extract RNA from bulk PBMCs, CD4 and CD8 fractions, and dextramer-positive and dextramer-negative fractions. The sequencing used PBMCs, collected 5 days after the yellow fever booster vaccination. This sequence was found in a man aged 18 to 30 who received the YFV17D yellow fever vaccine. The rearranged segments are TRBV4-1 and TRBJ2-3; 9 central bases correspond to TRBD1. The DNA reads as follows: TGCGCCAGCAGCCAAATACAGGGGGCGGGAGATACGCAGTATTTT. Its protein product is CASSQIQGAGDTQYF.